This T cell receptor beta chain was recovered during a study of CD8+CD57+ T cells in acquired aplastic anemia. Details on this clonotype: Its antigen is unidentified.

V lost 8 bases, J lost 14 bases, and 22 bases lay in between. The CDR3 contains 14 residues. CDR1 and CDR2 from the germline V gene are WSHSY and SAAADI. For CDR3 and TCR beta VDJ profiling, genomic DNA was the template used. TCRdb analysed the reads with MiXCR anew, one entry per CDR3 protein. The sample yields 100,000 to 120,000 distinct CDR3 sequences, 51% seen once. Findings and caveats of the study: About 28 sequences, all CD8+ CDR3, were shared between patients and controls.

This TCR derives from a human donor in good health, serving as a control. Sequencing was done on a sample of sorted CD4+, CD8+, or CD8+CD57+ T cells (not recorded which) from PBMCs. The rearrangement joins TRBV10-2 to TRBJ1-6; D perhaps matches TRBD1 (6 bases). CDR3 sequence (DNA): TGCGCCAGCCTCGAGGCAGGGGCCCTTCAGTCCCTCCACTTT. Translated: CASLEAGALQSLHF.